These 6 T cell receptor beta chains were all obtained from the same sample, sequenced in a study of blood T cell repertoires in COVID-19. Using immunoSEQ multiplex PCR, the repertoire was profiled, and TCRdb retains in-frame clones only, with some absent. The sample has nearly 250,000 clones; approximately 85% are singletons. The sequenced material came from PBMCs or T cells enriched from blood (not recorded which). These receptors came from a woman aged 45-65 years with acute COVID-19.

The chain carries TRBV6-6 and TRBJ1-2; D possibly corresponds to TRBD1 (5 bases). Germline CDR1 reads MNHNY; CDR2 reads SVGAGI (reference sequence). The ends were cut back, 4 bases at V and 3 bases at J, with 15 bases in the middle. The CDR3 is made up of 15 amino acids. CDR3 coding DNA: TGTGCCAGCAGTTCTCAAAGGGACTCCTACTATGGCTACACCTTC. This sequence encodes CASSSQRDSYYGYTF.

V is TRBV5-4 and J is TRBJ2-3; no reliable D call. Between the trimmed V and J ends, which lost 3 bases and 0 bases, there was a span of 11 bases. Germline values: CDR1 SGHNT, CDR2 YYREEE (reference sequence). The CDR3 totals 15 residues. Written as DNA, the CDR3 is TGTGCCAGCAGCTCTTCTATCACTAGCACAGATACGCAGTATTTT. This translates into CASSSSITSTDTQYF.

The chain employs TRBV14 and TRBJ1-3; 7 bases line up with TRBD1. V lost 4 bases to trimming and J lost 0 bases; unmatched junction nucleotides: 3. The CDR3 length is 15 residues. CDR1 is SGHDN, CDR2 FVKESK, per germline. The CDR3 sequence is CASSLRTGSGNTIYF. CDR3 nucleotides: TGTGCCAGCAGCCTCCGGACAGGCTCTGGAAACACCATATATTTT.

This sequence joins TRBV29-1 and TRBJ1-1; TRBD1 matches at 11 bases. The germline CDR1 and CDR2 sequences are SQVTM and ANQGSEA. The CDR3 contains 13 residues. V dropped 8 bases and J dropped 7; count of bases not matched to a gene: 9. CDR3 amino acids: CSFAGQGANEAFF. CDR3 nucleotide sequence: TGCAGCTTCGCCGGACAGGGGGCAAATGAAGCTTTCTTT.

The chain couples TRBV5-1 to TRBJ2-3, with TRBD2 as a possible D gene (5 bases). The CDR3 extends over 14 amino acids. Germline V gene data show CDR1 as SGHRS and CDR2 as YFSETQ. V was clipped by 3 bases and J by 2 bases, with 10 bases between them. The CDR3 DNA reads TGCGCCAGCAGCTCAGACTACCCCACAGATACGCAGTATTTT. Amino acids: CASSSDYPTDTQYF.

V gene TRBV5-1 combines with J gene TRBJ1-6, with 7 bases identical to TRBD1. CDR3 length: 14 residues. The germline CDR1 and CDR2 sequences are SGHRS and YFSETQ. The J segment lost 7 bases and the V segment lost 0 bases, leaving 1 base of the junction unmatched. CDR3 in DNA: TGCGCCAGCAGCTTGGACAGGGGAAATTCACCCCTCCACTTT. Amino acids: CASSLDRGNSPLHF.